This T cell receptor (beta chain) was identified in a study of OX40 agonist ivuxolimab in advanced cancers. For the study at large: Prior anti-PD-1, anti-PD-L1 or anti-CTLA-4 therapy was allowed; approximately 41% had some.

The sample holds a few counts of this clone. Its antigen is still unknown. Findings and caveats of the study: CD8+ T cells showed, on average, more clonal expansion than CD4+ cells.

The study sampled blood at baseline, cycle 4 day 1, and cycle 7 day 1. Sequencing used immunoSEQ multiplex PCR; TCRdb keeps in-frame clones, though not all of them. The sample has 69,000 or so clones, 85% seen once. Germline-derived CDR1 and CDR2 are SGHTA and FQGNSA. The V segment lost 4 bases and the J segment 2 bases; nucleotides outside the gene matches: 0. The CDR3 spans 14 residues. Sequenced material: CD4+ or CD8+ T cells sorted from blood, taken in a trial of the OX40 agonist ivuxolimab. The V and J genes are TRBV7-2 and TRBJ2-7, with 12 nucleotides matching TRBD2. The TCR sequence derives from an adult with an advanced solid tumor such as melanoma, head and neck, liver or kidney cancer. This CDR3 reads CASSWTSGAYEQYF. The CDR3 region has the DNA TGTGCCAGCAGCTGGACTAGCGGGGCCTACGAGCAGTACTTC. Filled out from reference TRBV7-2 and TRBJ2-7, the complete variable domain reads GAGVSQSPSNKVTEKGKDVELRCDPISGHTALYWYRQSLGQGLEFLIYFQGNSAPDKSGLPSDRFSAERTGGSVSTLTIQRTQQEDSAVYLCASSWTSGAYEQYFGPGTRLTVT.